This T cell receptor (beta chain) emerged from a study of cytomegalovirus exposure and HLA in healthy donors. Points from the study as a whole: It was assumed in the presence/absence analyses that sequencing depth was roughly uniform across donors. An observed cluster of highly shared sequence variants was recorded as a likely sequencing artifact. The productive fraction for most TCR beta V segments was about 87% or about 30% in an earlier analysis.

Note on this clone: Its cognate antigen is unknown.

The CDR3 loop spans 14 amino acids. Looked up from germline, CDR1 is SEHNR and CDR2 is FQNEAQ (reference sequence). Between the trimmed V and J ends, which lost 1 base and 2 bases, there was a span of 7 bases. Every donor was a healthy person donating bone marrow. 13 Jbeta primers and 60 Vbeta primers were used for the PCR. Assay used: immunoSEQ multiplex PCR; TCRdb lists only in-frame clones, some missing. This sample has over 75,000 clones, with approximately 85% found just once. This chain connects TRBV7-9 to TRBJ2-3; the D gene is possibly TRBD1 (5 bases). This TCR came from a man aged 30 to 45 in good health and CMV-seropositive. The sequencing input was PBMCs. CDR3 bases: TGTGCCAGCAGCTTAGAGGGGCCCACAGATACGCAGTATTTT. The encoded protein is CASSLEGPTDTQYF. Using reference TRBV7-9 and TRBJ2-3 for the parts outside the CDR3, the full variable domain is DTGVSQNPRHKITKRGQNVTFRCDPISEHNRLYWYRQTLGQGPEFLTYFQNEAQLEKSRLLSDRFSAERPKGSFSTLEIQRTEQGDSAMYLCASSLEGPTDTQYFGPGTRLTVL.